This entry describes one TCR beta chain. What it binds is unknown. Treatment noted: oral pan-JAK inhibitor, 5-10 mg twice daily. This entry is derived from a study of CD8+ T cells in alopecia areata. Findings of the study overall: It was lesional scalp, especially alopecia totalis/universalis, that showed higher clonality than normal scalp.

Extracted RNA was reverse transcribed into cDNA, the sequencing template. Assay used: immunoSEQ multiplex PCR; TCRdb lists only in-frame clones, some missing. Seen here are 150,000 to 200,000 clones, 60% observed once, and the top ten hold 0.95% to 1.1%. This specimen consisted of CD4+ T cells sorted from blood, obtained at week 24, from a patient treated with tofacitinib. The receptor was isolated from a human donor with alopecia areata.

CDR3 residues: CASSFGPTGYEQYF. In nucleotides, the CDR3 is TGTGCCAGCAGTTTTGGGCCTACTGGCTACGAGCAGTACTTC. The chain recombines TRBV27 with TRBJ2-7; D call uncertain. Between the trimmed V and J ends, which lost 3 bases and 3 bases, there was a span of 12 bases. In germline, CDR1 is MNHEY, CDR2 SMNVEV (reference sequence). The CDR3 spans 14 residues.